The sequence of this T cell receptor beta chain was determined in a study of spatial heterogeneity in lung cancer. At the level of the study: Detected sequences consistently included more beta-chain ones than alpha-chain ones. The library had UMIs, and each TCR and UMI pair averaged more than ten raw reads.

The V end lost 3 bases, the J end lost 5 bases, and 4 bases lay between the germline ends. The CDR3 has 10 amino acids. Germline V lookup: CDR1 DFQATT, CDR2 SNEGSKA (reference sequence). The study tagged each TCR cDNA molecule with a unique molecular identifier. TCRdb re-called the 5' RACE reads with MiXCR, one entry per CDR3 protein. The data contain approximately 11,000 distinct CDR3 sequences, around 3.9% of them seen just once; the ten biggest clones take up approximately 7.5%. Within the sample, this clonotype is medium-sized. The library was built for alpha chains, so this beta chain is an off-target read and its size means little. Time point specified: sample taken at primary tumor resection. Sequencing of whole RNA from tumor, nontumor lung or frozen PBMC involved no sorting. The donors comprised about 65 untreated early-stage non-small cell lung cancer patients.

The chain couples TRBV20-1 to TRBJ1-1; no reliable D call. Sequences were derived from normal lung tissue next to the tumor, sampled at surgery. The clonotype comes from a male donor with early-stage non-small cell lung cancer. The CDR3 bases are TGCAGTGCTAGGGAGACTGAAGCTTTCTTT. Its protein product is CSARETEAFF.